The present T cell receptor (beta chain) was sequenced within a study of T cells in narcolepsy. Findings of the study overall: Some memory CD4+ repertoires had no autoreactive clone sequences.

Trimming left V 0 bases short and J 6 bases short, with 16 bases between. The CDR3 consists of 15 residues. Germline loops: CDR1 SGHRS, CDR2 YFSETQ. The table came from immunoSEQ multiplex PCR; TCRdb's copy has only in-frame clones and leaves some out. The profile covers about 15,000 clones, with 85% appearing a single time and 35% to 40% taken by the ten largest. With regard to this clone: No antigen is known for it.

Sequencing was carried out using memory (CD45RA-) CD4+ T cells from blood. The TCR sequence derives from a human donor in good health. The V and J genes are TRBV5-1 and TRBJ2-7, with D perhaps TRBD1 or TRBD2 (6 bases each). Written as DNA, the CDR3 is TGCGCCAGCAGCTTGGAGAGGGGGGCGGCTTTCGAGCAGTACTTC. It translates to CASSLERGAAFEQYF.